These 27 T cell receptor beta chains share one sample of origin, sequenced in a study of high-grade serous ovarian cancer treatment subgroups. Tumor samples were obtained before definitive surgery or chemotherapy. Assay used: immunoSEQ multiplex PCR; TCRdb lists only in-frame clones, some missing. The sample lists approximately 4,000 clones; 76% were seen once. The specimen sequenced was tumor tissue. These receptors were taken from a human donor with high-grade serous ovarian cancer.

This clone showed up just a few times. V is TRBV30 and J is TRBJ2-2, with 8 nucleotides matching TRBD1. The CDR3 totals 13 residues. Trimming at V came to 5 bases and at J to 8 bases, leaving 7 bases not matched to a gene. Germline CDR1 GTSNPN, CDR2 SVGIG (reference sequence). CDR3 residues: CAWDRGLKGELFF. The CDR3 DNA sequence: TGTGCCTGGGACAGGGGCCTCAAAGGGGAGCTGTTTTTT. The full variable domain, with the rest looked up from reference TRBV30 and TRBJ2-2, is SQTIHQWPATLVQPVGSPLSLECTVEGTSNPNLYWYRQAAGRGLQLLFYSVGIGQISSEVPQNLSASRPQDRQFILSSKKLLLSDSGFYLCAWDRGLKGELFFGEGSRLTVL.

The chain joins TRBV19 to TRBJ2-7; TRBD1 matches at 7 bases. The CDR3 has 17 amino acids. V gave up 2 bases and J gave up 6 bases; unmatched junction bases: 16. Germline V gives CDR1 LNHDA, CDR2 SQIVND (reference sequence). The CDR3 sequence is CASSIRKGTVRGAEQYF. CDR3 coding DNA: TGTGCCAGTAGTATAAGAAAAGGGACAGTCAGAGGGGCCGAGCAGTACTTC.

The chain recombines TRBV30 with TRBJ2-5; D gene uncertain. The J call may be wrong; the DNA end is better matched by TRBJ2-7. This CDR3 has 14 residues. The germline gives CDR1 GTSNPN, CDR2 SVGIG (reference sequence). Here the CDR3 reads CAWSVLSHPYEQYF. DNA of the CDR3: TGTGCCTGGAGTGTTTTATCGCACCCCTACGAGCAGTACTTC.

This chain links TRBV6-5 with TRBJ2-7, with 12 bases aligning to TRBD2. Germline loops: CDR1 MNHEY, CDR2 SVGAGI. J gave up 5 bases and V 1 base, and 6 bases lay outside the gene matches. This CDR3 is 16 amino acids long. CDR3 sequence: CASSYWASGGAHEQYF. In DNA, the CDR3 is TGTGCCAGCAGTTACTGGGCTAGCGGGGGGGCCCACGAGCAGTACTTC.

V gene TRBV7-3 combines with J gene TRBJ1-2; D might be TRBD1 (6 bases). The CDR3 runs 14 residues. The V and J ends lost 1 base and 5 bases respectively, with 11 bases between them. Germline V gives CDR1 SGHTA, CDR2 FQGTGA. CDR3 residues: CASSLRQGLYGYTF. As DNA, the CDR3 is TGTGCCAGCAGCTTAAGGCAGGGGCTTTATGGCTACACCTTC.

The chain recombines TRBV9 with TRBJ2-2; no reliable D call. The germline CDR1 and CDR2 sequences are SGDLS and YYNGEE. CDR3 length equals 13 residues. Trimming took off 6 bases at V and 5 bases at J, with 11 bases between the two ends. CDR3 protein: CASTRRRTGELFF. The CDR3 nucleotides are TGTGCCAGCACACGTCGTCGTACCGGGGAGCTGTTTTTT.

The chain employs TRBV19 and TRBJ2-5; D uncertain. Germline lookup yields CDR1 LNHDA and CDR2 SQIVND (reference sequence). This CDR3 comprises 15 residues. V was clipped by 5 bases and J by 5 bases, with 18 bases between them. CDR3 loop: CASSPPISGVETQYF. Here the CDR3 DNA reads TGTGCCAGTAGTCCACCCATTTCTGGGGTTGAGACCCAGTACTTC.

CDR3 coding DNA: TGTGCCAGCAGTTTAATTTCCGGAAACACTGAAGCTTTCTTT. Translated, it gives CASSLISGNTEAFF. The gene calls are TRBV27 and TRBJ1-1; D call uncertain. V was pared by 2 bases and J by 2 bases, with 9 bases between. Per germline, CDR1 MNHEY and CDR2 SMNVEV (reference sequence). CDR3 length: 14 residues.

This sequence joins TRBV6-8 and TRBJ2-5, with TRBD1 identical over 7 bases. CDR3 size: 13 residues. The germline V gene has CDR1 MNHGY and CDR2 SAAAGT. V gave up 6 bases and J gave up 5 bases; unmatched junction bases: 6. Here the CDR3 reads CASSTLGGETQYF. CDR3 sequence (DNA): TGTGCCAGCAGCACCCTAGGGGGCGAGACCCAGTACTTC.

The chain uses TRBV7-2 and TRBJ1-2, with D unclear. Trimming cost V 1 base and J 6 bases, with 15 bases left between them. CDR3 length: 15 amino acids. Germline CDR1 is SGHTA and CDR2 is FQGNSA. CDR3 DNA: TGTGCCAGCAGCTTAGAGGGCCCACTAAGTGATGGCTACACCTTC. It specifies CASSLEGPLSDGYTF.

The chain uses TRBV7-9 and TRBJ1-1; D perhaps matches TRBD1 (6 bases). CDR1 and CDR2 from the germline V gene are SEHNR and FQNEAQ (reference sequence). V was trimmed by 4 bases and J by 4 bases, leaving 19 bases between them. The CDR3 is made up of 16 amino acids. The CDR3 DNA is TGTGCCAGCAGCTCCGCTTGGGGAACAGGGTTCACTGAAGCTTTCTTT. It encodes CASSSAWGTGFTEAFF. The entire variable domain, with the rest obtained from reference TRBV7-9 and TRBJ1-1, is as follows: DTGVSQNPRHKITKRGQNVTFRCDPISEHNRLYWYRQTLGQGPEFLTYFQNEAQLEKSRLLSDRFSAERPKGSFSTLEIQRTEQGDSAMYLCASSSAWGTGFTEAFFGQGTRLTVV.

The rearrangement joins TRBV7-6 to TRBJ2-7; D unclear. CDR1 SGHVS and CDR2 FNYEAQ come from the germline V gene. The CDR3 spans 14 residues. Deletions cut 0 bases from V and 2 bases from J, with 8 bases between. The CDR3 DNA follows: TGTGCCAGCAGCTTAGCGTCAGGCCCCTACGAGCAGTACTTC. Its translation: CASSLASGPYEQYF.

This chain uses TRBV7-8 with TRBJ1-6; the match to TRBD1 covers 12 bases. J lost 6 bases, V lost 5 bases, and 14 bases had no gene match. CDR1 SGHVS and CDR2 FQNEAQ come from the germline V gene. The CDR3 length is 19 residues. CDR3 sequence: CASSPGTGGVMSGNSPLHF. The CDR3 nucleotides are TGTGCCAGCAGCCCGGGGACAGGGGGCGTGATGAGCGGTAATTCACCCCTCCACTTT.

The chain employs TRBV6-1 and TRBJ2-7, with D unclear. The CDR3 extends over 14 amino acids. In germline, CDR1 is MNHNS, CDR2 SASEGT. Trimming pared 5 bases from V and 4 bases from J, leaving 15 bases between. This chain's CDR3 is CASSRAEDGYEQYF. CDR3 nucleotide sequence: TGTGCCAGCAGTCGGGCAGAAGACGGATACGAGCAGTACTTC.

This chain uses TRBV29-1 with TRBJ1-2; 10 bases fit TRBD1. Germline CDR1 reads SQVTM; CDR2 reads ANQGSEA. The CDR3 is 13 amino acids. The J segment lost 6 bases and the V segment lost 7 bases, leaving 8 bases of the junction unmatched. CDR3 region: CSAVGTGVDGYTF. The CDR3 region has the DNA TGCAGCGCTGTGGGGACAGGGGTGGATGGCTACACCTTC.

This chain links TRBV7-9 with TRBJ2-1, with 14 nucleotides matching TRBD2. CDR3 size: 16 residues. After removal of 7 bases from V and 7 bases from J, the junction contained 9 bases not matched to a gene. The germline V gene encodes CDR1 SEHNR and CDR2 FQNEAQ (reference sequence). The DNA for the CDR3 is TGTGCCAGCACTGAGACTAGCGGGAGGGTGGGTAATGAGCAGTTCTTC. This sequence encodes CASTETSGRVGNEQFF.

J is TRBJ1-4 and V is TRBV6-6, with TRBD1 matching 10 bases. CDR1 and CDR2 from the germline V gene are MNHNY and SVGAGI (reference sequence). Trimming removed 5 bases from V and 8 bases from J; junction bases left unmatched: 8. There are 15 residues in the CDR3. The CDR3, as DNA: TGTGCCAGCAGTCCCTGGACAGGGGGTGGCGAAAAACTGTTTTTT. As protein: CASSPWTGGGEKLFF.

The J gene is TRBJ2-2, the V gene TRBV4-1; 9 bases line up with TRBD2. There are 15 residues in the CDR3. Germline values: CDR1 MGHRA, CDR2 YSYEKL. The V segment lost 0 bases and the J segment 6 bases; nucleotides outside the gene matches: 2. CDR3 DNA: TGCGCCAGCAGCCAAGAAGGGACTAGCCCCGGGGAGCTGTTTTTT. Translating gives CASSQEGTSPGELFF.

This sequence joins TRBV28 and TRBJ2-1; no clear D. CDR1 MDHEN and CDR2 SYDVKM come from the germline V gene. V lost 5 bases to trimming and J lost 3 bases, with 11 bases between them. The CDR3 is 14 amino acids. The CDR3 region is CASSPGGRYNEQFF. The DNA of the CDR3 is TGTGCCAGCAGTCCCGGTGGGCGCTACAATGAGCAGTTCTTC. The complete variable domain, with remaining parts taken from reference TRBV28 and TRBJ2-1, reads DVKVTQSSRYLVKRTGEKVFLECVQDMDHENMFWYRQDPGLGLRLIYFSYDVKMKEKGDIPEGYSVSREKKERFSLILESASTNQTSMYLCASSPGGRYNEQFFGPGTRLTVL.

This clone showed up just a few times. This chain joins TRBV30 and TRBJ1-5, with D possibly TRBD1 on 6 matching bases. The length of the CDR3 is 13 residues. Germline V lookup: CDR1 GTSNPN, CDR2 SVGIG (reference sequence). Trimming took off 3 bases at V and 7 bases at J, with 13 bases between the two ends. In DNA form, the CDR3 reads TGTGCCTGGAGCTTACAGGGAAACCAGCCCCAGCATTTT. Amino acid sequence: CAWSLQGNQPQHF.

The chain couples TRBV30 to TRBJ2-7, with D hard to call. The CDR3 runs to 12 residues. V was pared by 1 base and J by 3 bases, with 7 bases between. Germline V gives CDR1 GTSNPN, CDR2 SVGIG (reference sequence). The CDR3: CAWSEGNYEQYF. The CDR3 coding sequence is TGTGCCTGGAGTGAAGGGAACTACGAGCAGTACTTC.

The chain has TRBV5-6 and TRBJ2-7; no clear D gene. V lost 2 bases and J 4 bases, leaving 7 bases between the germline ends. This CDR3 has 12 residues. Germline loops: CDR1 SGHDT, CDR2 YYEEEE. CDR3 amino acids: CASSFHVYEQYF. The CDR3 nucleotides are TGTGCCAGCAGCTTCCATGTGTACGAGCAGTACTTC.

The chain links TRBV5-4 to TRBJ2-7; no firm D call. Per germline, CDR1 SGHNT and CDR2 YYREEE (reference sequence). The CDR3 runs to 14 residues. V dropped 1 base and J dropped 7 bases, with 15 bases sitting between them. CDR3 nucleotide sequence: TGTGCCAGCAGCTTGTGCCTGTCGAAGGGAGAGCAGTACGTC. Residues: CASSLCLSKGEQYV.

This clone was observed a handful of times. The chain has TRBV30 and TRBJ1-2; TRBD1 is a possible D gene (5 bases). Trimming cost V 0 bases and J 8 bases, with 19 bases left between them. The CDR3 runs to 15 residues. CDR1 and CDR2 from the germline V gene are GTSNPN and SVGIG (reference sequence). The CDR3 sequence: CAWSVQANPWRGYTF. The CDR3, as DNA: TGTGCCTGGAGTGTACAGGCAAATCCCTGGAGAGGCTACACCTTC.

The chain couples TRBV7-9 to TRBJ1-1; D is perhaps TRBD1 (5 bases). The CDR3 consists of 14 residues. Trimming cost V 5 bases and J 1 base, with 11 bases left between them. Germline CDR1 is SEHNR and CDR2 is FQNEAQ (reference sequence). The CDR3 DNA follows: TGTGCCAGCAGCCGCAGGGTGGAGAACACTGAAGCTTTCTTT. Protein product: CASSRRVENTEAFF.

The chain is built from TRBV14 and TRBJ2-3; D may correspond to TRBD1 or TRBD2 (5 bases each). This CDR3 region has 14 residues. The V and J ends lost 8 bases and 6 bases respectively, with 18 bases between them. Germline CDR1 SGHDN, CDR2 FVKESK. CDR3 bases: TGTGCCAGCCAAGACGGGACCCCGAGCGATACGCAGTATTTT. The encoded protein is CASQDGTPSDTQYF.

Here the CDR3 DNA reads TGCGCCAGCAGTGACGCTCGCTTTTACAATGAGCAGTTCTTC. It codes for CASSDARFYNEQFF. J is TRBJ2-1 and V is TRBV10-2; no definite D call. CDR1 is WSHSY and CDR2 is SAAADI in the germline V gene. V was trimmed by 3 bases and J by 4 bases, leaving 10 bases between them. The CDR3 spans 14 residues.